The rows below give T cell receptor beta chains drawn from one sample of a study of cytomegalovirus exposure and HLA in healthy donors. The repertoire was sequenced with immunoSEQ multiplex PCR; TCRdb's copy has only in-frame clones and lacks some. The table lists some 180,000 clones, approximately 71% of them singletons. Sequencing was performed on PBMCs. The receptors shown here come from a woman aged 18-30 years in good health and CMV-seropositive. The CDR3 runs from the conserved cysteine through the conserved F or W. Fields, in order: D gene, J gene, clone size, V gene, CDR3 protein, CDR3 DNA. The D gene is left open where the match is weak. Expanded clones get a size class; other rows say once, few or many, or leave the size out.

- | TRBJ2-6 | - | TRBV19 | CASSIGREGSGANVLTF | TGTGCCAGTAGTATAGGCAGGGAAGGCTCTGGGGCCAACGTCCTGACTTTC
- | TRBJ2-5 | few | TRBV9 | CASSVAGVDLETQYF | TGTGCCAGCAGCGTAGCAGGGGTCGATCTCGAGACCCAGTACTTC
TRBD1 | TRBJ1-4 | - | TRBV7-9 | CASSTSGGIEKLFF | TGTGCCAGCAGCACATCAGGGGGCATCGAAAAACTGTTTTTT
- | TRBJ1-2 | - | TRBV12-5 | CASGLEGGGKYGYTF | TGTGCTAGTGGTTTGGAAGGGGGGGGGAAGTATGGCTACACCTTC
- | TRBJ1-5 | - | TRBV19 | CASSIHPGGQPQHF | TGTGCCAGTAGTATCCACCCGGGGGGTCAGCCCCAGCATTTT
TRBD1 | TRBJ2-7 | - | TRBV9 | CASSAEVGGQGGEQYF | TGTGCCAGCAGCGCGGAGGTGGGGGGACAGGGTGGCGAGCAGTACTTC
- | TRBJ2-3 | - | TRBV4-1 | CASSPQGGDTSTDTQYF | TGCGCCAGCAGCCCCCAGGGTGGAGACACAAGCACAGATACGCAGTATTTT
- | TRBJ2-5 | few | TRBV7-2 | CASSFLETQYF | TGTGCCAGCAGCTTTCTAGAGACCCAGTACTTC
TRBD2 | TRBJ2-7 | - | TRBV27 | CASSARGSGGSYEQYF | TGTGCCAGCAGTGCCCGTGGCAGCGGGGGCTCCTACGAGCAGTACTTC
TRBD1 | TRBJ2-2 | few | TRBV9 | CASRPGTGANGELFF | TGTGCCAGCAGACCCGGGACAGGGGCGAACGGGGAGCTGTTTTTT
- | TRBJ1-4 | - | TRBV11-2 | CASSGKGGGEKLFF | TGTGCCAGCAGTGGTAAAGGGGGGGGAGAAAAACTGTTTTTT
- | TRBJ1-2 | few | TRBV7-9 | CSSSLVAGLSDYGYTF | TGTTCCAGCAGCTTAGTTGCGGGGCTTAGTGACTATGGCTACACCTTC
TRBD2 | TRBJ2-1 | once | TRBV5-1 | CASSFGIAGDLQFF | TGCGCCAGCAGCTTCGGGATAGCGGGGGATCTACAGTTCTTC
- | TRBJ1-4 | - | TRBV4-3 | CASSQERATNEKLFF | TGCGCCAGCAGCCAAGAACGGGCAACTAATGAAAAACTGTTTTTT
- | TRBJ2-1 | - | TRBV21-1 | CASSNTQGPYNEQFF | TGTGCCAGCAGCAACACTCAGGGCCCTTACAATGAGCAGTTCTTC
TRBD1 | TRBJ1-4 | - | TRBV5-4 | CASSYRQGTGEKLFF | TGTGCCAGCAGCTATCGACAGGGCACGGGTGAAAAACTGTTTTTT
TRBD2 | TRBJ2-3 | - | TRBV10-3 | CAIARTSGTSTDTQYF | TGTGCCATCGCCCGGACTAGCGGAACTAGCACAGATACGCAGTATTTT
- | TRBJ2-3 | - | TRBV9 | CASSVEGKRADTQYF | TGTGCCAGCAGCGTAGAGGGCAAGAGGGCAGATACGCAGTATTTT
- | TRBJ2-1 | - | TRBV5-6 | CASSSRDRSSYNEQFF | TGTGCCAGCAGCTCGAGAGACAGGAGCTCCTACAATGAGCAGTTCTTC
- | TRBJ2-1 | - | TRBV29-1 | CSVAGTLTPTTLTYNEQFF | TGCAGCGTCGCGGGAACCCTTACACCAACCACCTTGACCTACAATGAGCAGTTCTTC
- | TRBJ2-3 | - | TRBV2 | CASSHLTSTDTQYF | TGTGCCAGCAGCCATCTCACTAGCACAGATACGCAGTATTTT
- | TRBJ2-1 | - | TRBV30 | CAWSSTSSVRGGEQFF | TGTGCCTGGAGTTCGACCTCTAGCGTCCGAGGAGGTGAGCAGTTCTTC
- | TRBJ1-2 | - | TRBV19 | CASSGGSFQYGYTF | TGTGCCAGTAGCGGGGGGAGCTTTCAGTATGGCTACACCTTC
TRBD2 | TRBJ2-3 | few | TRBV15 | CATSQDAPAGGVQYF | TGTGCCACCAGCCAAGATGCCCCGGCGGGGGGAGTACAGTATTTT
TRBD1 | TRBJ1-1 | - | TRBV2 | CASSTGGSTEAFF | TGTGCCAGCAGCACAGGGGGTAGCACTGAAGCTTTCTTT
- | TRBJ2-7 | - | TRBV4-2 | CASSQERAGYEQYF | TGTGCCAGCAGCCAAGAAAGGGCGGGCTACGAGCAGTACTTC
- | TRBJ1-6 | - | TRBV5-6 | CASSGITGPRRVISPLHF | TGTGCCAGCAGCGGGATTACAGGCCCCCGACGCGTGATTTCACCCCTCCACTTT
- | TRBJ2-7 | - | TRBV9 | CASSYATSSYEQYF | TGTGCCAGCAGTTACGCAACTAGCAGCTACGAGCAGTACTTC
TRBD1 | TRBJ1-2 | - | TRBV19 | CASSQDRGNYGYTF | TGTGCCAGTAGTCAGGACAGGGGGAACTATGGCTACACCTTC
TRBD2 | TRBJ2-1 | - | TRBV6-5 | CASSYPSGGSNEQFF | TGTGCCAGCAGTTACCCGAGCGGGGGGAGCAATGAGCAGTTCTTC
TRBD1 | TRBJ1-1 | - | TRBV29-1 | CSGGTGGLNTEAFF | TGCAGCGGCGGGACAGGGGGGCTGAACACTGAAGCTTTCTTT
TRBD2 | TRBJ2-5 | few | TRBV5-4 | CASSLPSGGERETQYF | TGTGCCAGCAGCTTGCCTAGCGGGGGGGAACGGGAGACCCAGTACTTC
- | TRBJ2-5 | - | TRBV29-1 | CSVASGEETQYF | TGCAGCGTTGCGTCGGGGGAAGAGACCCAGTACTTC
- | TRBJ1-2 | few | TRBV7-9 | CASSLAFADGYTF | TGTGCCAGCAGCTTAGCGTTTGCAGATGGCTACACCTTC
- | TRBJ1-1 | - | TRBV5-1 | CASSLEGQGRTEAFF | TGCGCCAGCAGCTTGGAAGGGCAGGGTCGAACTGAAGCTTTCTTT
- | TRBJ2-7 | - | TRBV13 | CASSLVRDEQYF | TGTGCCAGCAGCTTAGTCAGGGACGAGCAGTACTTC
- | TRBJ1-3 | - | TRBV2 | CASSPGARNTIYF | TGTGCCAGCAGTCCGGGAGCCCGAAACACCATATATTTT